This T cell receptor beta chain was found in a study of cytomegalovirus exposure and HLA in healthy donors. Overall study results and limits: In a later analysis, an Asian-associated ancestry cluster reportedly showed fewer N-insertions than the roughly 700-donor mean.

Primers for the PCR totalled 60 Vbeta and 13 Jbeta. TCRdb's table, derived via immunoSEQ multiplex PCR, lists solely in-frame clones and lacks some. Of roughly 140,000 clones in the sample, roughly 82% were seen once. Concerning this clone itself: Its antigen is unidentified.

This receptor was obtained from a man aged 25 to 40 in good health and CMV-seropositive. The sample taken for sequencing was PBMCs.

The CDR3 coding sequence is TGTGCCAGTAGTATTGGGACAGTCTATTCACCCCTCCACTTT. Protein sequence: CASSIGTVYSPLHF. The chain carries TRBV19 and TRBJ1-6, with 7 bases aligning to TRBD1. V lost 3 bases to trimming and J lost 8 bases; unmatched junction nucleotides: 4. Germline CDR1 LNHDA, CDR2 SQIVND (reference sequence). The CDR3 covers 14 residues.